The sequence of this T cell receptor (beta chain) was determined in a study of T cell responses to AZD1222 COVID-19 vaccine. Study background: Both about-4-week and about-12-week second-dose recipients were combined.

The CDR3 is made up of 18 amino acids. Germline V CDR1 and CDR2: SGHAT, FQNNGV. V lost 4 bases, J lost 0 bases, and 12 bases stayed unmatched. This table comes from immunoSEQ multiplex PCR, and its TCRdb copy is limited to in-frame clones, with some not included. The table shows fewer than 120,000 clones, with about 85% occurring only once. The TCR originated in an adult in good health. The chain is built from TRBV11-2 and TRBJ1-1, with 9 bases aligning to TRBD1. The sequencing used peripheral blood, collected on day 0 of AZD1222 vaccination. The CDR3 DNA follows: TGTGCCAGCAGCTCGAAGTGGGGGGGACAGGGTATGAACACTGAAGCTTTCTTT. Translation: CASSSKWGGQGMNTEAFF.